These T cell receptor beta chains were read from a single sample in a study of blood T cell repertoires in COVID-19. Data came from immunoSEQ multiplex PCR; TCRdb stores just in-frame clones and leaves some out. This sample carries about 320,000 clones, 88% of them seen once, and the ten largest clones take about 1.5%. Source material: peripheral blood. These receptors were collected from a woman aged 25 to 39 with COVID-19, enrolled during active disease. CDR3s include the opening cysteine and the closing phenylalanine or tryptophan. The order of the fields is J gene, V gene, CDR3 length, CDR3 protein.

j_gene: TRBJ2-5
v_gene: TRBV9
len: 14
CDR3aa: CASSVSGLAGTQYF

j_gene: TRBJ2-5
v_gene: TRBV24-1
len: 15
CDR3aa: CATSDARGAGETQYF

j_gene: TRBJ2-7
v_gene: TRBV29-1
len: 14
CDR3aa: CSVEEGGPFYEQYF

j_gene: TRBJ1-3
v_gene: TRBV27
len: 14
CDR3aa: CASSLSPARGSIYF

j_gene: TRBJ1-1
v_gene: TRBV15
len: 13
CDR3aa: CATSRGSGTEAFF

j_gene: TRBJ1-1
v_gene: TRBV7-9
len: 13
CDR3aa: CASSRTGVTEAFF

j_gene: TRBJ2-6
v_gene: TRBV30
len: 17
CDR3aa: CAWSGPGTGPGANVLTF

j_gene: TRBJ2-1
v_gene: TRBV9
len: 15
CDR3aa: CASSDWTSGDNEQFF

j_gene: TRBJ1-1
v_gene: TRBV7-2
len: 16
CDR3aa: CASSSPGRGTNTEAFF

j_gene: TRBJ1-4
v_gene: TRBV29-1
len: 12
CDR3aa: CSVLMADEKLFF

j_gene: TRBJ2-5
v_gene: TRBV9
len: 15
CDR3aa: CASSPEGRGWETQYF

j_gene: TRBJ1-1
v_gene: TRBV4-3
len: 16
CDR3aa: CASSQQGAGLNTEAFF

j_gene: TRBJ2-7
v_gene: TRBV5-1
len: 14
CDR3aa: CASSFRQGVAEQYF

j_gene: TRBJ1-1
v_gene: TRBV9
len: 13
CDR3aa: CASSVALNSEAFF

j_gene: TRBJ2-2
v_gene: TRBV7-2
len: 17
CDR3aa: CASTVNPGQGAGGELFF

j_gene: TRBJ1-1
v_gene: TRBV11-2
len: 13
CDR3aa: CASSQRGGWEAFF

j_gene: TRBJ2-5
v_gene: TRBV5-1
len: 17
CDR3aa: CASSLGADRPAGETQYF

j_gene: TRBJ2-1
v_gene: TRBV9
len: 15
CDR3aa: CASSAVAGTLDEQFF

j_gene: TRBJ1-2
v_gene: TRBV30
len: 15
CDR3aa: CAWSKPTRGVYGYTF

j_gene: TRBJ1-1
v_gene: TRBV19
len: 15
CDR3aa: CASSLSGLEDTEAFF

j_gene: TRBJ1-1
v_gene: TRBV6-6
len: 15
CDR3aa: CASSYYRAPNTEAFF

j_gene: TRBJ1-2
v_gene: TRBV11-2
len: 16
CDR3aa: CASSPQSGTGSYGYTF

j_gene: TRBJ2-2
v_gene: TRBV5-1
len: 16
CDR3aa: CASSGTTDRSTGELFF

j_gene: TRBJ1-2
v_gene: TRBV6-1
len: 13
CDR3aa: CASSDSGGYGYTF

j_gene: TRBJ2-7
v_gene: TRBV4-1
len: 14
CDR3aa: CASSQDQIPYEQYF

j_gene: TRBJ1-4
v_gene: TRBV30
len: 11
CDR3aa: CAGLRGGELFF

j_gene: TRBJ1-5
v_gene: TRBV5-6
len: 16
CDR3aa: CASSLNGGTENQPQHF

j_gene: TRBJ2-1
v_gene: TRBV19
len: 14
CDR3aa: CASSAFRDSNEQFF

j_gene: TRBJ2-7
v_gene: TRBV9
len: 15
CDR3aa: CASSVGRDGAYEQYF

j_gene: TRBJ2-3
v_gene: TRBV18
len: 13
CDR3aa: CASSGLAGDTQYF

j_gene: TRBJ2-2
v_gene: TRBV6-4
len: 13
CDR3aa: CASSGDFTGELFF

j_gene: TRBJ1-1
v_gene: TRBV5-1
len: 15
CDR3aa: CASSRLGASKDEAFF

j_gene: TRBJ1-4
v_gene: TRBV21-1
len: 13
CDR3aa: CASSPYSNEKLFF

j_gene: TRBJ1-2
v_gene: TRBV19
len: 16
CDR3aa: CASSPWTGGAGYGYTF

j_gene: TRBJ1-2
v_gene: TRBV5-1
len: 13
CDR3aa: CASSFGDDYGYTF

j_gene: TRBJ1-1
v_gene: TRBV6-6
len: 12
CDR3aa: CASSYTGEEAFF

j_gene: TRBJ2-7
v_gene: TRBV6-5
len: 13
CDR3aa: CASIAPGGIQQYF

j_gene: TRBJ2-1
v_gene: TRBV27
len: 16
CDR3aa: CASSLIRDRVTGGQFF

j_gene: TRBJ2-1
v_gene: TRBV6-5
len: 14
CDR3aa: CASRIASSYNEQFF

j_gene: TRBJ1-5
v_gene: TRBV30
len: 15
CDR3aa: CAWKGGTGGNQPQHF

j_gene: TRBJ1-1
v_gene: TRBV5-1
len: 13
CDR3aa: CASSFDRNTEAFF

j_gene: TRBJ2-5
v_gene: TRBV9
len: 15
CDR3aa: CASSPARTGRETQYF

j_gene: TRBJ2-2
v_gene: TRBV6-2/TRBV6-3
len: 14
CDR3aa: CASSHTQLTGELFF

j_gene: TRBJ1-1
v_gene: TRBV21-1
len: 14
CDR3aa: CASSKQGFNLVAFF

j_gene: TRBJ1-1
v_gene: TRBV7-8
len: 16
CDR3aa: CASSPSPATMNTEAFF

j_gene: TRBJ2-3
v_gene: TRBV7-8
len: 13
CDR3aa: CASSFQGTDTQYF

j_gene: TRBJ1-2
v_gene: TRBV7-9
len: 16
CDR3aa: CASSSLVVTGVEGYTF

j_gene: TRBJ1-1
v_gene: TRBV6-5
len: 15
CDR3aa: CASSYTIPGGTEAFF

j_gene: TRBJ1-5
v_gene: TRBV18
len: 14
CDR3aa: CASSQGQPNQPQHF

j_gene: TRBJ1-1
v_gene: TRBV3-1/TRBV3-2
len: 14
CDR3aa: CASSHIPGNTEAFF